The TCR beta chain described here comes from a study of Tregs in tolerant kidney transplant recipients. Here immunoSEQ multiplex PCR was the method, and the copy in TCRdb shows in-frame clones only, minus some. The sample lists tens of thousands of clones; about 90% were seen once. This clone was recorded once. What it binds is unknown. Unstimulated Tregs (CD4+CD25+CD127-) and CD4+CD25- non-Tregs were sorted from PBMCs. Germline V gives CDR1 MNHEY, CDR2 SMNVEV (reference sequence). Trimming removed 5 bases from V and 6 bases from J; junction bases left unmatched: 17. This CDR3 is 18 amino acids long. General study findings and limits: The most relevant donor-specific Treg TCRbeta repertoire apparently came from expansion with activated donor B cells. The small number of patients limits these findings pending further validation.

This TCR came from a human donor in good health. The chain recombines TRBV27 with TRBJ2-5; 11 bases are a match to TRBD2. The sequenced sample consisted of Tregs from blood. The CDR3 nucleotides are TGTGCCAGCAGTGAAACCGGGGTCGCTAGCGGGAGGAAAAAGACCCAGTACTTC. Its protein product is CASSETGVASGRKKTQYF.